The 15 T cell receptor beta chains presented below share a single source sample, sequenced in a study of blood T cell repertoires in COVID-19. Assay used: immunoSEQ multiplex PCR; TCRdb lists only in-frame clones, some missing. The table has 150,000 to 200,000 clones, under 80% seen once; the top ten hold approximately 16%. The sequenced material came from PBMCs or T cells enriched from blood (not recorded which). These TCRs come from a woman in her fifties or sixties with acute COVID-19.

V usage is TRBV4-1 and J usage is TRBJ1-2; the match to TRBD1 covers 8 bases. This CDR3 region has 16 residues. Germline CDR1 reads MGHRA; CDR2 reads YSYEKL. V lost 1 base, J lost 0 bases, and 4 bases stayed unmatched. The CDR3 sequence: CASSQVRDRPNYGYTF. CDR3 DNA: TGCGCCAGCAGCCAAGTTAGGGACAGGCCTAACTATGGCTACACCTTC.

This sequence joins TRBV30 and TRBJ1-2; 7 bases are shared with TRBD1. Germline V gene lookup returns CDR1 GTSNPN and CDR2 SVGIG (reference sequence). V was pared by 5 bases and J by 0 bases, with 9 bases of the junction left unmatched. The CDR3 length is 15 residues. The CDR3 nucleotides read TGTGCCTGGGGAAGGGACAGAACTACTAACTATGGCTACACCTTC. It is translated as CAWGRDRTTNYGYTF.

The genes are TRBV9 and TRBJ2-1; possible D gene TRBD1, 5 bases. This CDR3 comprises 13 residues. The V end was cut by 3 bases, the J end by 3 bases, with 7 bases between. Germline CDR1 is SGDLS and CDR2 is YYNGEE. The CDR3 reads CASSADSYNEQFF. Written as DNA, the CDR3 is TGTGCCAGCAGCGCCGACAGCTACAATGAGCAGTTCTTC.

This clone was detected only a few times. The V gene is TRBV2, the J gene TRBJ1-6; 9 bases agree with TRBD1. Germline V gives CDR1 SNHLY, CDR2 FYNNEI. This CDR3 is 13 amino acids long. V gave up 8 bases and J gave up 9 bases; unmatched junction bases: 5. CDR3 bases: TGTGCCAGCGAGGACAGGGGTGGTTCACCCCTCCACTTT. It encodes CASEDRGGSPLHF.

V is TRBV7-9 and J is TRBJ2-3; TRBD2 matches at 8 bases. Germline V CDR1 and CDR2: SEHNR, FQNEAQ (reference sequence). J lost 1 base, V lost 4 bases, and 13 bases had no gene match. This CDR3 comprises 18 residues. DNA for the CDR3: TGTGCCAGCAGCTCCATCCCCGGTTATAGCGGGGGCACAGATACGCAGTATTTT. Translating it yields CASSSIPGYSGGTDTQYF.

J is TRBJ2-1 and V is TRBV7-8; no clear D. V dropped 4 bases and J dropped 6 bases, with 7 bases sitting between them. This CDR3 contains 12 residues. From germline, CDR1 is SGHVS and CDR2 FQNEAQ. This chain's CDR3 is CASSSRSNEQFF. In nucleotides, the CDR3 is TGTGCCAGCAGCTCAAGGAGCAATGAGCAGTTCTTC. Combining the CDR3 with reference TRBV7-8 and TRBJ2-1 gives the whole variable domain GAGVSQSPRYKVAKRGQDVALRCDPISGHVSLFWYQQALGQGPEFLTYFQNEAQLDKSGLPSDRFFAERPEGSVSTLKIQRTQQEDSAVYLCASSSRSNEQFFGPGTRLTVL.

This chain links TRBV12-3 or TRBV12-4 with TRBJ1-6; D is unresolved. V gave up 6 bases and J gave up 8 bases, with 5 bases separating them. The CDR3 consists of 11 residues. The CDR3 region is CASRGDSPLHF. The CDR3 DNA sequence: TGTGCCAGCAGGGGCGATTCACCCCTCCACTTT.

This chain connects TRBV4-2 to TRBJ2-1; TRBD2 aligns across 7 bases. V was pared by 4 bases and J by 0 bases, with 9 bases of the junction left unmatched. Germline CDR1 and CDR2: LGHNA and YNFKEQ. The CDR3 has 17 amino acids. CDR3 residues: CASSRLGLADSYNEQFF. DNA for the CDR3: TGTGCCAGCAGCCGCCTCGGTCTAGCGGACTCCTACAATGAGCAGTTCTTC.

The table lists this clone with a count of one. This sequence joins TRBV14 and TRBJ2-1; 10 nucleotides line up with TRBD2. Looked up from germline, CDR1 is SGHDN and CDR2 is FVKESK. The CDR3 has 16 amino acids. V shed 0 bases and J 5 bases; nucleotides not matched to a gene: 4. The CDR3 DNA reads as TGTGCCAGCAGCCAAGAACTAGCGGGGAGCCACAATGAGCAGTTCTTC. Its translation: CASSQELAGSHNEQFF.

There are a few counts of this clone. The rearrangement joins TRBV4-3 to TRBJ2-4; TRBD1 is a possible D gene (5 bases). Germline loops: CDR1 LGHNA, CDR2 YSLEER. The CDR3 loop spans 15 amino acids. V lost 0 bases, J lost 2 bases, and 8 bases lay in between. CDR3 protein: CASSQEAGSKNIQYF. CDR3 nucleotide sequence: TGCGCCAGCAGCCAAGAAGCAGGGTCCAAAAACATTCAGTACTTC.

The rearrangement uses TRBV5-1 and TRBJ1-5; D remains ambiguous. Trimming shortened V by 1 base and J by 0 bases, and 8 bases separated the two germline ends. The CDR3 consists of 15 residues. In germline, CDR1 is SGHRS, CDR2 YFSETQ. The CDR3 region is CASSLNGYSNQPQHF. The DNA of the CDR3 is TGCGCCAGCAGCTTGAACGGTTATAGCAATCAGCCCCAGCATTTT.

There are a few counts of this clone. The chain has TRBV25-1 and TRBJ1-1; 8 bases line up with TRBD1. The J segment lost 1 base and the V segment lost 3 bases, leaving 4 bases of the junction unmatched. The germline V gene encodes CDR1 MGHDK and CDR2 SYGVNS. The CDR3 has 15 amino acids. The CDR3 is CASSEQGAKNTEAFF. The CDR3 DNA sequence: TGTGCCAGCAGTGAGCAGGGGGCAAAGAACACTGAAGCTTTCTTT.

This clone occurred many times. This rearrangement joins TRBV7-9 to TRBJ2-1, with D possibly matching TRBD2 (7 bases). The CDR3 covers 12 residues. Germline V gives CDR1 SEHNR, CDR2 FQNEAQ (reference sequence). This chain's CDR3 is CARGANYNEQFF. The CDR3 DNA reads as TGTGCACGGGGGGCCAACTACAATGAGCAGTTCTTC.

The chain couples TRBV4-1 to TRBJ1-1; weak D call: TRBD1 (6 bases). The CDR3 consists of 16 residues. Trimming pared 0 bases from V and 4 bases from J, leaving 15 bases between. Germline V lookup: CDR1 MGHRA, CDR2 YSYEKL. The CDR3 DNA sequence: TGCGCCAGCAGCCAAGATAGGGGGGGATTGGTCACTGAAGCTTTCTTT. It encodes CASSQDRGGLVTEAFF.

The table lists this clone with a count of one. The chain combines TRBV2 with TRBJ1-2; the match to TRBD1 covers 9 bases. The V and J ends lost 6 bases and 1 base, in that order; junction bases with no gene match: 6. This CDR3 is built from 15 residues. The germline V gene encodes CDR1 SNHLY and CDR2 FYNNEI. The CDR3 DNA follows: TGTGCCAGCAGCGTGGACAGGGGCCATAACTATGGCTACACCTTC. It is translated as CASSVDRGHNYGYTF.